Below are 7 T cell receptor beta chains sequenced from a single sample in a study of cytomegalovirus exposure and HLA in healthy donors. PCR primers comprised 60 Vbeta and 13 Jbeta primers. Method: immunoSEQ multiplex PCR; TCRdb's copy keeps in-frame clones and lacks some. The data contain 150,000 or so clones, 78% of them seen just once; the ten biggest clones take up about 3%. The sequenced sample consisted of PBMCs. These receptors were collected from a man between 40 and 49 years old in good health and CMV-seropositive.

The chain is built from TRBV4-3 and TRBJ1-5; possible D gene TRBD1, 5 bases. The length of the CDR3 is 15 residues. Trimming stripped 0 bases from V and 2 bases from J, with 8 bases between. Germline lookup yields CDR1 LGHNA and CDR2 YSLEER. The chain's CDR3 is CASSQDGAGNQPQHF. CDR3 nucleotide sequence: TGCGCCAGCAGCCAAGATGGGGCTGGCAATCAGCCCCAGCATTTT.

V gene TRBV14 combines with J gene TRBJ1-6, with 9 bases matching TRBD1. With 2 bases clipped from V and 7 bases from J, the junction kept 6 bases outside the gene matches. Germline V gene data show CDR1 as SGHDN and CDR2 as FVKESK. The length of the CDR3 is 16 residues. CDR3 nucleotide sequence: TGTGCCAGCAGCCAAACAGGGGGCTCTAGGAATTCACCCCTCCACTTT. Translation: CASSQTGGSRNSPLHF.

The chain joins TRBV5-1 to TRBJ2-2, with TRBD2 identical over 7 bases. The germline V gene encodes CDR1 SGHRS and CDR2 YFSETQ. V shed 0 bases, J shed 8 bases, and the junction held 7 bases outside the gene matches. This CDR3 is 15 amino acids long. In DNA form, the CDR3 reads TGCGCCAGCAGCTTGGAGTCTAGCGGTGCAGGGGAGCTGTTTTTT. Translated, it gives CASSLESSGAGELFF.

This clone was detected only once. The V and J genes are TRBV27 and TRBJ1-6; a possible D gene is TRBD1 (5 bases). CDR1 and CDR2 from the germline V gene are MNHEY and SMNVEV (reference sequence). The CDR3 consists of 18 residues. V was clipped by 8 bases and J by 0 bases, with 20 bases between them. In DNA form, the CDR3 reads TGTGCCAGCCGCCCCGGACAAGGAGTCGGCTCCTATAATTCACCCCTCCACTTT. It codes for CASRPGQGVGSYNSPLHF.

This rearrangement joins TRBV28 to TRBJ2-1, with D hard to call. Germline CDR1 reads MDHEN; CDR2 reads SYDVKM. The CDR3 is made up of 14 amino acids. Trimming removed 3 bases at V and 0 bases at J, with 6 bases between. CDR3 in amino acids: CASSLAPSYNEQFF. The CDR3 DNA follows: TGTGCCAGCAGTTTGGCCCCCTCCTACAATGAGCAGTTCTTC.

The V and J genes are TRBV6-1 and TRBJ2-1, with TRBD2 matching 8 bases. Germline CDR1 and CDR2: MNHNS and SASEGT. V lost 5 bases to trimming and J lost 0 bases; unmatched junction nucleotides: 3. The CDR3 totals 15 residues. CDR3 bases: TGTGCCAGCAGTCATACTAGCGGCTCCTACAATGAGCAGTTCTTC. Translation gives CASSHTSGSYNEQFF.

The genes are TRBV4-1 and TRBJ2-4; TRBD1 matches 7 bases. CDR1 is MGHRA and CDR2 is YSYEKL in the germline V gene. V shed 2 bases and J 6 bases; nucleotides not matched to a gene: 4. CDR3 length: 14 residues. The CDR3 loop is CASSQLPGGNIQYF. For the CDR3, the DNA is TGCGCCAGCAGCCAACTTCCAGGGGGAAACATTCAGTACTTC.